A selection of T cell receptor beta chains follows, all from one sample in a study of T-cell reconstitution after alpha-beta-depleted transplantation in children. TCRdb itself ran the PCR reads through MiXCR, one entry per CDR3 protein. Of about 500,000 distinct CDR3 sequences listed, 32% are singletons. The source was PBMCs from the stem cell graft donor, collected from the stem cell graft. The receptor source for this set is a human donor who donated a stem cell graft to a child with aplastic anemia. The CDR3 runs from the conserved cysteine through the conserved F or W. D genes are given only for firm matches. Where a row states a size, it is once, few, many or the class of an expanded clone; other rows omit it.

clone size	D gene	V gene	J gene	CDR3 protein	CDR3 DNA
few	TRBD2	TRBV7-2	TRBJ2-2	CASSLPPASGNTGELFF	TGTGCCAGCAGCCTCCCGCCGGCTAGCGGTAACACCGGGGAGCTGTTTTTT
few	TRBD1	TRBV6-1	TRBJ2-3	CASSRDRGRDTQYF	TGTGCCAGCAGCCGGGACAGGGGGCGAGATACGCAGTATTTT
NA	TRBD2	TRBV9	TRBJ2-3	CASSVAYTSGYTATQYF	TGTGCCAGCAGCGTAGCTTACACTAGCGGGTACACAGCTACGCAGTATTTT
few	NA	TRBV20-1	TRBJ2-1	CSALLDSPPFYNEQFF	TGCAGTGCTCTACTTGACTCGCCGCCTTTCTACAATGAGCAGTTCTTC
NA	NA	TRBV29-1	TRBJ1-4	CSVRPGGNEKLFF	TGCAGCGTCCGACCTGGAGGGAATGAAAAACTGTTTTTT
NA	NA	TRBV5-6	TRBJ1-2	CASSSPGRDKANYGYTF	TGTGCCAGCAGCTCTCCTGGGAGGGACAAAGCTAACTATGGCTACACCTTC
few	NA	TRBV18	TRBJ1-5	CASSPTTVSNQPQHF	TGTGCCAGCTCACCGACGACGGTATCCAATCAGCCCCAGCATTTT
few	TRBD2	TRBV7-6	TRBJ2-1	CASSAEREGPFFHEQFF	TGTGCCAGCAGCGCAGAGCGGGAGGGCCCTTTTTTCCATGAGCAGTTCTTC
NA	NA	TRBV24-1	TRBJ1-3	CATSSRAGNTIYF	TGTGCCACCAGTTCGAGGGCTGGAAACACCATATATTTT
NA	NA	TRBV13	TRBJ2-5	CASSLGLAVGAQYF	TGTGCCAGCAGCTTAGGATTAGCGGTGGGGGCCCAGTACTTC
NA	TRBD2	TRBV7-6	TRBJ2-2	CASSPVGRALTGEQFF	TGTGCCAGCAGCCCAGTCGGGAGGGCCCTCACCGGGGAGCAGTTTTTT
medium-sized	NA	TRBV20-1	TRBJ2-1	CSAADGKSSYNEQFF	TGCAGTGCTGCTGACGGCAAGAGCTCCTACAATGAGCAGTTCTTC
NA	NA	TRBV18	TRBJ2-7	CASSPYVIDEQYF	TGTGCCAGCTCACCGTACGTCATAGACGAGCAGTACTTC
NA	NA	TRBV7-6	TRBJ1-1	CASSRKSNTEAFF	TGTGCCAGCAGCCGAAAATCGAACACTGAAGCTTTCTTT
NA	NA	TRBV28	TRBJ2-2	CASSLTDLGAGELFF	TGTGCCAGCAGTCTGACGGACCTGGGCGCCGGGGAGCTGTTTTTT
NA	NA	TRBV10-2	TRBJ2-5	CASSEVARGETQYF	TGCGCCAGCAGTGAGGTGGCCCGGGGGGAGACCCAGTACTTC
NA	NA	TRBV20-1	TRBJ2-3	CSAEGAGRDTQYF	TGCAGTGCCGAAGGGGCAGGACGAGATACGCAGTATTTT
few	NA	TRBV28	TRBJ2-4	CASGGLAKNIQYF	TGTGCCAGCGGGGGACTAGCCAAAAACATTCAGTACTTC
NA	NA	TRBV12-3/TRBV12-4	TRBJ1-1	CASSLGTGPNTEAFF	TGTGCCAGCAGTTTAGGAACAGGCCCGAACACTGAAGCTTTCTTT
few	NA	TRBV12-3/TRBV12-4	TRBJ1-1	CASSGGRTGKAFF	TGTGCCAGCAGCGGCGGACGAACAGGGAAAGCTTTCTTT
NA	NA	TRBV5-1	TRBJ2-5	CASSLNVVAAQETQYF	TGCGCCAGCAGCTTGAATGTTGTGGCAGCCCAAGAGACCCAGTACTTC
NA	NA	TRBV7-9	TRBJ2-1	CASSPRPKVMDNEQFF	TGTGCCAGCAGCCCCCGACCGAAGGTCATGGACAATGAGCAGTTCTTC
few	NA	TRBV3-1	TRBJ2-1	CASSPGAAARNEQFF	TGTGCCAGCAGCCCCGGGGCGGCGGCCCGGAATGAGCAGTTCTTC
NA	TRBD1	TRBV29-1	TRBJ2-7	CSVMMTGSSYEQYF	TGCAGCGTTATGATGACAGGGAGCTCCTACGAGCAGTACTTC
NA	TRBD2	TRBV7-2	TRBJ2-1	CASSLVSTGGGRNEQFF	TGTGCCAGCAGCTTAGTATCCACGGGAGGGGGGCGGAATGAGCAGTTCTTC
NA	NA	TRBV7-9	TRBJ1-2	CASSLGGSKAYGYTF	TGTGCCAGCAGCTTAGGAGGTTCTAAAGCCTATGGCTACACCTTC
few	NA	TRBV12-3/TRBV12-4	TRBJ2-1	CASSLGGTYYNEQFF	TGTGCCAGCAGTTTGGGGGGGACATATTACAATGAGCAGTTCTTC
few	TRBD2	TRBV30	TRBJ2-7	CAWSRGGLAAQYF	TGTGCCTGGAGTCGTGGGGGACTAGCGGCTCAGTACTTC
NA	TRBD2	TRBV13	TRBJ2-4	CASSIKAGGRLAKNIQYF	TGTGCCAGCAGCATCAAAGCGGGAGGGAGACTAGCCAAAAACATTCAGTACTTC
NA	TRBD2	TRBV7-2	TRBJ2-1	CASSFTSGRNEQFF	TGTGCCAGCAGCTTTACTAGCGGGAGAAACGAGCAGTTCTTC
NA	NA	TRBV18	TRBJ1-1	CASSAGPNTEAFF	TGTGCCAGCTCCGCAGGACCGAACACTGAAGCTTTCTTT
few	NA	TRBV20-1	TRBJ1-5	CSVGVRDQPQHF	TGCAGTGTTGGGGTAAGGGACCAGCCCCAGCATTTT
NA	NA	TRBV5-6	TRBJ2-5	CASSFFQLGETQYF	TGTGCCAGCAGCTTCTTCCAACTCGGGGAGACCCAGTACTTC
NA	TRBD2	TRBV4-1	TRBJ2-1	CASRQEPGLALNEQFF	TGCGCCAGCAGGCAAGAACCGGGACTAGCGCTCAATGAGCAGTTCTTC
NA	TRBD2	TRBV30	TRBJ2-2	CAWSAPGLVAGELFF	TGTGCCTGGAGTGCGCCGGGACTAGTGGCCGGGGAGCTGTTTTTT
NA	TRBD2	TRBV7-2	TRBJ2-1	CASSLGGTSVYNEQFF	TGTGCCAGCAGCTTAGGCGGGACTAGCGTGTACAATGAGCAGTTCTTC
NA	NA	TRBV6-1	TRBJ1-6	CASSRDGGSYNSPLHF	TGTGCCAGCAGTCGGGACGGAGGCTCCTATAATTCACCCCTCCACTTT
few	TRBD2	TRBV18	TRBJ2-7	CASSLIAGARYEQYF	TGTGCCAGCTCACTGATTGCGGGAGCGCGGTACGAGCAGTACTTC
NA	NA	TRBV7-2	TRBJ1-2	CASSLAAGPNYGYTF	TGTGCCAGCAGCTTAGCGGCAGGCCCCAACTATGGCTACACCTTC
NA	NA	TRBV20-1	TRBJ2-2	CSARDNLQSGELFF	TGCAGTGCTAGAGATAACCTTCAAAGCGGGGAGCTGTTTTTT
few	NA	TRBV7-8	TRBJ2-1	CASSVGHAIGINEQFF	TGTGCCAGCAGCGTCGGCCACGCGATAGGCATCAATGAGCAGTTCTTC
once	NA	TRBV6-2/TRBV6-3	TRBJ1-5	CASSYQRQPQHF	TGTGCCAGCAGTTATCAACGACAGCCCCAGCATTTT
NA	NA	TRBV19	TRBJ1-1	CASSIGENTEAFF	TGTGCCAGTAGTATTGGAGAGAACACTGAAGCTTTCTTT
NA	NA	TRBV29-1	TRBJ1-2	CSVEWSSVYGYTF	TGCAGCGTTGAGTGGTCTTCTGTCTATGGCTACACCTTC
few	NA	TRBV12-3/TRBV12-4	TRBJ2-1	CASSLVEGGGNEQFF	TGTGCCAGCAGTTTGGTGGAGGGTGGTGGGAATGAGCAGTTCTTC
NA	NA	TRBV18	TRBJ1-4	CASSPPGTGYEKLFF	TGTGCCAGCTCACCACCGGGTACAGGCTACGAAAAACTGTTTTTT
few	NA	TRBV18	TRBJ1-1	CASSPPTGNTEAFF	TGTGCCAGCTCACCACCGACAGGGAACACTGAAGCTTTCTTT
NA	TRBD2	TRBV28	TRBJ2-3	CASSSLLAVTDTQYF	TGTGCCAGCAGTTCCTTACTAGCGGTCACAGATACGCAGTATTTT